This TCR beta chain was sequenced for a study of blood T cell repertoires in COVID-19. Study summary: Acute and convalescent COVID-19 specimens originated in the United States, Italy and Spain. T cells, B-cell-depleted T cells, or PBMCs provided the cDNA or gDNA that served as material.

Germline CDR1 is SGDLS and CDR2 is YYNGEE. The V and J ends lost 4 bases and 3 bases respectively, with 16 bases between them. The CDR3 totals 15 residues. This clone was counted a single time. Authors' data handling: Researchers report that nucleated cell counts were estimated from reference gene primer amplification. Some clones are missing from TCRdb's copy, which holds only in-frame ones; the method was immunoSEQ multiplex PCR. V and J calls and clone size are copied from that table; D and trimming were computed from the DNA. Here the sample spans around 370,000 clones, around 91% being singletons.

The specimen sequenced was peripheral blood. This clonotype originated in a young woman who had recovered from COVID-19. V gene TRBV9 combines with J gene TRBJ1-1, with D maybe TRBD1 (5 bases). Here the CDR3 reads CASSRYRKLDTEAFF. The CDR3, as DNA: TGTGCCAGCAGCAGGTACAGGAAACTGGACACTGAAGCTTTCTTT. Complete variable domain (other parts from reference TRBV9 and TRBJ1-1): DSGVTQTPKHLITATGQRVTLRCSPRSGDLSVYWYQQSLDQGLQFLIQYYNGEERAKGNILERFSAQQFPDLHSELNLSSLELGDSALYFCASSRYRKLDTEAFFGQGTRLTVV.